This TCR beta chain was captured in a study of blood T cell repertoires in COVID-19. Whole-study context: PBMCs, B-cell-depleted T cells, or T cells provided the cDNA or gDNA that made up the material.

Germline V CDR1 and CDR2: MNHEY, SVGAGI. This CDR3 is 11 amino acids long. The ends were cut back, 5 bases at V and 5 bases at J, with 6 bases in the middle. The method was immunoSEQ multiplex PCR; TCRdb's version includes in-frame clones alone and lacks a portion of them. Among about 300,000 clones listed, roughly 90% were seen once. The chain carries TRBV6-5 and TRBJ2-5; D uncertain. The receptor was derived from a young woman with COVID-19, enrolled during active disease. The sample was peripheral blood. In DNA, the CDR3 is TGTGCCAGCAGTAGAGAGGAGACCCAGTACTTC. Its protein product is CASSREETQYF.